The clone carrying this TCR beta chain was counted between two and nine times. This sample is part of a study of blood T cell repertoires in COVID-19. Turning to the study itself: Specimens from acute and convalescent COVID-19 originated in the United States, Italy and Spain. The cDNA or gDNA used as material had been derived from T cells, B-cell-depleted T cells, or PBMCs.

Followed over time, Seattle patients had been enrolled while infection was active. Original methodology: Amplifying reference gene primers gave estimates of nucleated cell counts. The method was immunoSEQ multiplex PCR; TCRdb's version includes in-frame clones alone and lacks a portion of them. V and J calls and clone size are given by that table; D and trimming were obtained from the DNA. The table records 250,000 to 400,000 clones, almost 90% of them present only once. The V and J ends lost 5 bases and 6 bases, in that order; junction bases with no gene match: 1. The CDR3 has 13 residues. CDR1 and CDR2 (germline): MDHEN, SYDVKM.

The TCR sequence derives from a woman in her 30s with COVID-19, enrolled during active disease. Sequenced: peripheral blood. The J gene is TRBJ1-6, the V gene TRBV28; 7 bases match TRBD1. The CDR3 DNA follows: TGTGCCAGCAGTCGGGACAGTAATTCACCCCTCCACTTT. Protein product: CASSRDSNSPLHF. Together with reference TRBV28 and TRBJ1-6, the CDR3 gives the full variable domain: DVKVTQSSRYLVKRTGEKVFLECVQDMDHENMFWYRQDPGLGLRLIYFSYDVKMKEKGDIPEGYSVSREKKERFSLILESASTNQTSMYLCASSRDSNSPLHFGNGTRLTVT.